This paragraph covers one T cell receptor beta chain sequence. CD8+ and CD4+ blood T cells underwent TCR beta sequencing. It was with random hexamers that 0.5 to 1 ug RNA was reverse transcribed. Multiplex PCR with immunoSEQ amplified the TCR beta CDR3 across 54 Vbeta and 13 Jbeta. In TCRdb, the immunoSEQ multiplex PCR reads were re-called with MiXCR into one record per CDR3 protein. This sample carries about 240,000 distinct CDR3 sequences, about 96% of them seen once, and the ten largest clones take approximately 0.094%. These data come from a study of CD8 T cells in Susac syndrome. Looking at the study overall: Clinical remission applied to fewer than ten sequenced Susac syndrome patients, and five or six had active disease. At blood draw, Susac syndrome patients were therapy-naive, on corticosteroids, or on intravenous immunoglobulin alone.

This TCR came from a human donor with Susac syndrome. Sequenced input: CD4+ T cells from PBMCs.

Here the CDR3 DNA reads TGCAGCGTGGTTAGCGGGAGCCTTTACAATGAGCAGTTCTTC. Residues: CSVVSGSLYNEQFF. The chain couples TRBV29-1 to TRBJ2-1; 9 bases are a match to TRBD2. This CDR3 spans 14 amino acids. The V gene's germline CDR1 is SQVTM and CDR2 ANQGSEA. J lost 4 bases, V lost 6 bases, and 7 bases had no gene match.